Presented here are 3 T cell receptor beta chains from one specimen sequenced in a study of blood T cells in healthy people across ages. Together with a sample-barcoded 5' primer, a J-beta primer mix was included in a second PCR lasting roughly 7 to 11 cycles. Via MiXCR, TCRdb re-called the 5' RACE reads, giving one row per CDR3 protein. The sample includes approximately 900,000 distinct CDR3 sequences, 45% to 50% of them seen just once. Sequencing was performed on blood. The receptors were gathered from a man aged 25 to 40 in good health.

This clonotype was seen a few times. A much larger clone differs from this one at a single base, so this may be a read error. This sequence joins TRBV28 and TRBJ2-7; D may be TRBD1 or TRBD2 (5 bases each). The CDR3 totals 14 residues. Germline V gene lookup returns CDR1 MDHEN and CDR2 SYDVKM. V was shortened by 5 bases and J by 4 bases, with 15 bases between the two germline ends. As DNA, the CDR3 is TGTGCCAGCAGTGCAACCGGGACCAGATACGAGCAGTACTTC. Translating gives CASSATGTRYEQYF.

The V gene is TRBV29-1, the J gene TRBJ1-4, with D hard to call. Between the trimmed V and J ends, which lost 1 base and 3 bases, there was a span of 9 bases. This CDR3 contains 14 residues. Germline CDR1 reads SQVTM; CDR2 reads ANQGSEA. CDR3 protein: CSVEGGISNEKLFF. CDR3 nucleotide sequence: TGCAGCGTTGAAGGTGGCATCTCTAATGAAAAACTGTTTTTT.

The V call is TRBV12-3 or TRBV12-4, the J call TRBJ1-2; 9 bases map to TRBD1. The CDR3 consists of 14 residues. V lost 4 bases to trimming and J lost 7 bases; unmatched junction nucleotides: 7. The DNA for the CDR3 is TGTGCCAGCAGTTCCGGACAGGGGATAGGTGGCTACACCTTC. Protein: CASSSGQGIGGYTF.